The 31 T cell receptor beta chains below all came from one sample that was sequenced in a study of shared clonotypes between healthy human individuals. Only in-frame clones appear in the TCRdb table, and some are missing; sequencing was by immunoSEQ multiplex PCR. The sample includes over a million clones, 98% to 99% of them seen just once. Material for sequencing was naive CD4+ T cells sorted from blood. Specified subset: CD45RA+ positively selected. These receptors were taken from a man aged 25-45 years in good health.

For this clone: The same CDR3 also results from other DNA sequences found in this sample. The genes are TRBV29-1 and TRBJ2-1, with 8 bases aligning to TRBD2. The junction had 7 bases not matched to a gene; V was cut back by 6 bases and J by 6 bases. Germline CDR1 and CDR2: SQVTM and ANQGSEA. The CDR3 is 13 amino acids. The CDR3 DNA follows: TGCAGCGTGACCGGGACTAGGCGCAATGAGCAGTTCTTC. This gives the protein CSVTGTRRNEQFF.

J is TRBJ2-7 and V is TRBV7-9, with 7 bases matching TRBD2. The germline CDR1 and CDR2 sequences are SEHNR and FQNEAQ (reference sequence). The CDR3 consists of 14 residues. V shed 3 bases and J 3 bases; nucleotides not matched to a gene: 5. CDR3 DNA: TGTGCCAGCAGCTTCCCCGGGACTAACTACGAGCAGTACTTC. This sequence encodes CASSFPGTNYEQYF. Filled out from reference TRBV7-9 and TRBJ2-7, the complete variable domain reads DTGVSQNPRHKITKRGQNVTFRCDPISEHNRLYWYRQTLGQGPEFLTYFQNEAQLEKSRLLSDRFSAERPKGSFSTLEIQRTEQGDSAMYLCASSFPGTNYEQYFGPGTRLTVT.

The chain carries TRBV19 and TRBJ2-2; 7 bases map to TRBD2. This CDR3 contains 19 residues. CDR1 and CDR2 (germline): LNHDA, SQIVND (reference sequence). The V and J ends lost 4 bases and 0 bases, in that order; junction bases with no gene match: 14. The CDR3 is CASSTPGGRELSNTGELFF. CDR3 bases: TGTGCCAGTAGTACCCCTGGCGGGAGAGAGCTATCGAACACCGGGGAGCTGTTTTTT.

In the case of this clone: Distinct nucleotide sequences in the sample also encode this CDR3. This chain links TRBV20-1 with TRBJ2-5; the D gene is possibly TRBD1 (6 bases). This CDR3 is built from 11 residues. V was clipped by 4 bases and J by 5 bases, with 8 bases between them. Germline V lookup: CDR1 DFQATT, CDR2 SNEGSKA (reference sequence). The CDR3, as DNA: TGCAGTGCTAACAGGGAGGAGACCCAGTACTTC. It codes for CSANREETQYF.

The rearrangement uses TRBV5-1 and TRBJ1-1; D remains ambiguous. V dropped 4 bases and J dropped 0 bases, with 10 bases sitting between them. Germline V gene data show CDR1 as SGHRS and CDR2 as YFSETQ. The CDR3 is made up of 14 amino acids. CDR3 sequence reads: CASSPTSMNTEAFF. The CDR3 nucleotides read TGCGCCAGCAGCCCCACAAGCATGAACACTGAAGCTTTCTTT.

The chain employs TRBV5-4 and TRBJ2-2; possible D gene TRBD1, 6 bases. The CDR3 runs 12 residues. Germline V CDR1 and CDR2: SGHNT, YYREEE (reference sequence). With 4 bases removed from V and 6 bases from J, the gap between germline ends came to 7 bases. CDR3 protein: CASSPGAGELFF. CDR3 DNA: TGTGCCAGCAGCCCAGGGGCCGGGGAGCTGTTTTTT.

The J gene is TRBJ2-7, the V gene TRBV28, with D possibly matching TRBD2 (6 bases). The germline V gene encodes CDR1 MDHEN and CDR2 SYDVKM. V dropped 6 bases and J dropped 5 bases, with 17 bases sitting between them. The CDR3 extends over 14 amino acids. The CDR3 loop is CASRDWRESDEQYF. The CDR3 coding sequence is TGTGCCAGCAGGGACTGGCGGGAAAGTGACGAGCAGTACTTC.

V and J are TRBV5-1 and TRBJ1-1, with D uncertain. The CDR3 has 13 amino acids. V lost 0 bases and J 5 bases, leaving 8 bases between the germline ends. CDR1 is SGHRS, CDR2 YFSETQ, per germline. The CDR3 DNA reads TGCGCCAGCAGCTTGGCGGTAACGACTGAAGCTTTCTTT. Translated: CASSLAVTTEAFF.

The rearrangement links TRBV5-1 to TRBJ2-5, with a possible D match to TRBD2 (5 bases). V lost 1 base and J 0 bases, leaving 7 bases between the germline ends. The CDR3 sequence is 14 residues long. Per the germline V gene, CDR1 is SGHRS and CDR2 is YFSETQ. The CDR3 here is CASSLWRDQETQYF. Written as DNA, the CDR3 is TGCGCCAGCAGCTTGTGGCGGGACCAAGAGACCCAGTACTTC.

The chain has TRBV19 and TRBJ2-1, with 9 bases lining up with TRBD2. Germline loops: CDR1 LNHDA, CDR2 SQIVND (reference sequence). This CDR3 has 22 residues. Unmatched junction bases numbered 26, after V lost 3 bases and J lost 5 bases. In DNA form, the CDR3 reads TGTGCCAGTAGTATCCCCGATCTTTACACCCTCCCCCGCGGGAGGGCCGACAATGAGCAGTTCTTC. It translates to CASSIPDLYTLPRGRADNEQFF.

With regard to this clone: At the DNA level, this CDR3 is encoded by other sequences in the same sample as well. The chain has TRBV19 and TRBJ2-7; TRBD1 matches 9 bases. The CDR3 totals 14 residues. The ends lost 4 bases at V and 0 bases at J; junction bases unmatched: 1. Germline CDR1 and CDR2: LNHDA and SQIVND (reference sequence). CDR3 bases: TGTGCCAGTAGTACGGACAGGGGCTCCTACGAGCAGTACTTC. Residues: CASSTDRGSYEQYF.

The V gene is TRBV10-3, the J gene TRBJ2-1; D could derive from TRBD1 or TRBD2 (5 bases each). With 8 bases removed from V and 15 bases from J, the gap between germline ends came to 23 bases. This CDR3 has 13 residues. Looked up from germline, CDR1 is ENHRY and CDR2 is SYGVKD. The DNA of the CDR3 is TGTGCCATCTCAACTAGTCTCTGGTCGGGGCTGTTCTTC. It specifies CAISTSLWSGLFF.

CDR3 nucleotide sequence: TGTGCCAGCAGAAATCCGGGACTAGCGGGAGGGAATGAGCAGTTCTTC. It yields the protein CASRNPGLAGGNEQFF. This chain joins TRBV5-4 and TRBJ2-1, with TRBD2 identical over 16 bases. From germline, CDR1 is SGHNT and CDR2 YYREEE (reference sequence). This CDR3 contains 16 residues. Trimming removed 5 bases from V and 7 bases from J; junction bases left unmatched: 6.

The gene calls are TRBV30 and TRBJ1-2; D is perhaps TRBD1 (6 bases). Looked up from germline, CDR1 is GTSNPN and CDR2 is SVGIG (reference sequence). V was trimmed by 4 bases and J by 8 bases, leaving 14 bases between them. The CDR3 is 12 residues long. This CDR3 is CAWNRALGGYTF. CDR3 sequence (DNA): TGTGCCTGGAACAGGGCCTTAGGAGGCTACACCTTC.

About this clone itself: In the same sample, other DNA sequences code for this CDR3. The rearrangement uses TRBV27 and TRBJ2-1; 9 nucleotides align to TRBD2. The germline gives CDR1 MNHEY, CDR2 SMNVEV (reference sequence). The CDR3 loop spans 15 amino acids. V was pared by 2 bases and J by 4 bases, with 3 bases of the junction left unmatched. CDR3 in amino acids: CASSLRAGGYNEQFF. In DNA, the CDR3 is TGTGCCAGCAGTTTACGGGCGGGAGGGTACAATGAGCAGTTCTTC.

This sequence joins TRBV7-9 and TRBJ2-6; 8 bases fit TRBD1. The V gene end was trimmed by 5 bases and the J gene end by 1 base; junction bases not matched to a gene: 10. The CDR3 sequence is 18 residues long. Germline V CDR1 and CDR2: SEHNR, FQNEAQ (reference sequence). Here the CDR3 DNA reads TGTGCCAGCAGCCTCAGGGGGCCTTCGTCTTCTGGGGCCAACGTCCTGACTTTC. This gives the protein CASSLRGPSSSGANVLTF.

This clone was recorded once. The chain is built from TRBV10-3 and TRBJ1-3; 8 bases match TRBD1. The V gene's germline CDR1 is ENHRY and CDR2 SYGVKD. The CDR3 has 17 amino acids. Trimming took 6 bases from V and 8 from J; bases not matched to a gene: 18. In nucleotides, the CDR3 is TGTGCCATCAGCTCCCAATTTGGACAGGGTAATAGAGACACCATATATTTT. It is translated as CAISSQFGQGNRDTIYF.

The V gene is TRBV11-2, the J gene TRBJ1-1, with D unclear. This CDR3 is built from 16 residues. CDR1 and CDR2 (germline): SGHAT, FQNNGV. The ends were cut back, 1 base at V and 5 bases at J, with 17 bases in the middle. The CDR3 region has the DNA TGTGCCAGCAGCTTAGCCCAGGCTAGGGTTGGGACTGAAGCTTTCTTT. Encoded protein: CASSLAQARVGTEAFF.

The J gene is TRBJ2-7, the V gene TRBV27; TRBD2 matches 10 bases. Germline CDR1 MNHEY, CDR2 SMNVEV (reference sequence). The junction had 7 bases not matched to a gene; V was cut back by 7 bases and J by 7 bases. The CDR3 totals 13 residues. The CDR3 DNA is TGTGCCAGCAATCTAGCGGGAGTAGGTGAGCAGTACTTC. This gives the protein CASNLAGVGEQYF.

V and J are TRBV30 and TRBJ2-5; D unresolved. Germline assignment: CDR1 GTSNPN and CDR2 SVGIG (reference sequence). The CDR3 is 14 amino acids. V dropped 0 bases and J dropped 5 bases, with 13 bases sitting between them. This chain's CDR3 is CAWSVGVGWETQYF. In nucleotides, the CDR3 is TGTGCCTGGAGTGTTGGGGTCGGGTGGGAGACCCAGTACTTC.

About this clone itself: The same CDR3 can be traced to other DNA sequences in this sample. V usage is TRBV6-6 and J usage is TRBJ1-5; 9 positions match TRBD1. With 2 bases clipped from V and 6 bases from J, the junction kept 5 bases outside the gene matches. CDR3 length: 15 amino acids. CDR1 MNHNY and CDR2 SVGAGI come from the germline V gene (reference sequence). CDR3 amino acids: CASSYRDRDGQPQHF. The CDR3 DNA reads as TGTGCCAGCAGTTACCGGGACAGGGACGGTCAGCCCCAGCATTTT.

The chain uses TRBV30 and TRBJ1-5; no reliable D call. Germline V gene sequence: CDR1 GTSNPN, CDR2 SVGIG (reference sequence). Trimming took off 4 bases at V and 8 bases at J, with 18 bases between the two ends. The CDR3 loop spans 14 amino acids. CDR3 amino acids: CAWTTAGGLKPQHF. CDR3 in DNA: TGTGCCTGGACCACGGCCGGAGGACTAAAGCCCCAGCATTTT.

With respect to this clone: This same CDR3 is encoded by further DNA sequences in the sample. The rearrangement uses TRBV30 and TRBJ2-1, with 16 bases lining up with TRBD2. The CDR3 length is 15 residues. V trimming: 3 bases; J trimming: 9 bases; junction bases outside the gene matches: 5. Per the germline V gene, CDR1 is GTSNPN and CDR2 is SVGIG (reference sequence). The CDR3 DNA sequence: TGTGCCTGGAGGGGACTAGCGGGAGGGCCGGTTGAGCAGTTCTTC. It codes for CAWRGLAGGPVEQFF. Combining the CDR3 with reference TRBV30 and TRBJ2-1 gives the whole variable domain SQTIHQWPATLVQPVGSPLSLECTVEGTSNPNLYWYRQAAGRGLQLLFYSVGIGQISSEVPQNLSASRPQDRQFILSSKKLLLSDSGFYLCAWRGLAGGPVEQFFGPGTRLTVL.

The chain is built from TRBV9 and TRBJ2-3, with D uncertain. The CDR3 runs to 15 residues. Trimming pared 0 bases from V and 1 base from J, leaving 9 bases between. Per germline, CDR1 SGDLS and CDR2 YYNGEE. The CDR3 region has the DNA TGTGCCAGCAGCGTAGATCCCGTAGGCACAGATACGCAGTATTTT. This translates into CASSVDPVGTDTQYF.

The chain links TRBV5-1 to TRBJ2-3; D gene unclear. The V gene lost 0 bases and the J gene lost 5 bases, with 7 bases spanning the gap. Germline V gene sequence: CDR1 SGHRS, CDR2 YFSETQ. The length of the CDR3 is 13 residues. CDR3: CASSLVAEDTQYF. The DNA of the CDR3 is TGCGCCAGCAGCTTGGTGGCCGAAGATACGCAGTATTTT.

The gene calls are TRBV7-2 and TRBJ1-5; tentative D call: TRBD1 (6 bases). The CDR3 totals 17 residues. V dropped 1 base and J dropped 3 bases, with 16 bases sitting between them. Germline V CDR1 and CDR2: SGHTA, FQGNSA. CDR3 sequence reads: CASSLGGRGIPNQPQHF. CDR3 in DNA: TGTGCCAGCAGCTTAGGCGGCAGGGGCATACCCAATCAGCCCCAGCATTTT.

This chain joins TRBV10-2 and TRBJ2-2; 10 nucleotides match TRBD2. After removal of 8 bases from V and 7 bases from J, the junction contained 4 bases not matched to a gene. The germline gives CDR1 WSHSY, CDR2 SAAADI. CDR3 length equals 13 residues. DNA of the CDR3: TGCGCCAGCGGGCTAGCGGGAGTCGGGGAGCTGTTTTTT. It is translated as CASGLAGVGELFF.

The genes are TRBV29-1 and TRBJ1-5; 7 bases are a match to TRBD1. With V trimmed by 4 bases and J by 4 bases, 4 bases remained unmatched. The V gene's germline CDR1 is SQVTM and CDR2 ANQGSEA. The CDR3 spans 13 residues. This chain's CDR3 is CSVGDRVNQPQHF. CDR3 DNA sequence: TGCAGCGTTGGAGACAGGGTTAATCAGCCCCAGCATTTT. Looking up the rest from reference TRBV29-1 and TRBJ1-5 gives the full variable domain: SAVISQKPSRDICQRGTSLTIQCQVDSQVTMMFWYRQQPGQSLTLIATANQGSEATYESGFVIDKFPISRPNLTFSTLTVSNMSPEDSSIYLCSVGDRVNQPQHFGDGTRLSIL.

J is TRBJ2-3 and V is TRBV7-9, with TRBD2 identical over 8 bases. In germline, CDR1 is SEHNR, CDR2 FQNEAQ (reference sequence). The CDR3 sequence is 18 residues long. With 5 bases clipped from V and 4 bases from J, the junction kept 17 bases outside the gene matches. Here the CDR3 reads CASSPAASSGAGADTQYF. The DNA for the CDR3 is TGTGCCAGCAGCCCCGCAGCCAGTAGCGGAGCGGGAGCAGATACGCAGTATTTT. Full variable domain (remainder filled in from reference TRBV7-9 and TRBJ2-3): DTGVSQNPRHKITKRGQNVTFRCDPISEHNRLYWYRQTLGQGPEFLTYFQNEAQLEKSRLLSDRFSAERPKGSFSTLEIQRTEQGDSAMYLCASSPAASSGAGADTQYFGPGTRLTVL.

The chain links TRBV7-8 to TRBJ1-5, with TRBD1 matching 12 bases. The CDR3 spans 16 residues. The germline CDR1 and CDR2 sequences are SGHVS and FQNEAQ. V lost 5 bases and J lost 4; bases outside the gene matches: 6. CDR3: CASSGDRGRRNQPQHF. CDR3 bases: TGTGCCAGCAGCGGGGACAGGGGGCGCCGAAATCAGCCCCAGCATTTT.

This clone was seen just once. The rearrangement uses TRBV11-2 and TRBJ2-7; perhaps TRBD1 as D (5 bases). CDR1 is SGHAT, CDR2 FQNNGV, per germline. Between the trimmed V and J ends, which lost 1 base and 2 bases, there was a span of 12 bases. CDR3 length: 15 residues. CDR3 in DNA: TGTGCCAGCAGCTTAGGGGTAGGACAAACCTACGAGCAGTACTTC. The encoded protein is CASSLGVGQTYEQYF.